This is a list of T cell receptor beta chains from one sample in a study of cytomegalovirus exposure and HLA in healthy donors. The repertoire was sequenced with immunoSEQ multiplex PCR; TCRdb's copy has only in-frame clones and lacks some. The sample has approximately 120,000 clones; around 74% are singletons. Sequencing was performed on PBMCs. These receptor sequences come from a woman aged 45-65 years in good health and CMV-seropositive. Both conserved end residues are trimmed from each CDR3.

v_gene: TRBV5-4
CDR3aa: ASSLGQNYEQY

v_gene: TRBV11-3
CDR3aa: ASGAGASRTGEQF

v_gene: TRBV5-1
CDR3aa: ASSLNGNEQF

v_gene: TRBV27
CDR3aa: ASSLLNPYEQY

v_gene: TRBV4-1
CDR3aa: ASSQELGAVQY

v_gene: TRBV2
CDR3aa: ASNKDRADEKLF

v_gene: TRBV4-1
CDR3aa: ASSPRGQLRLPLGGYT

v_gene: TRBV5-1
CDR3aa: ASSMEGHTDTQY

v_gene: TRBV6-5
CDR3aa: ASSYTAGLGYT

v_gene: TRBV6-4
CDR3aa: ASSDRTGGGKLF

v_gene: TRBV10-3
CDR3aa: ATQRQGGDEQY

v_gene: TRBV7-9
CDR3aa: ASSTTGTFYGYT

v_gene: TRBV2
CDR3aa: ASTTDGRGSDTQY

v_gene: TRBV11-2
CDR3aa: ASSLGGTSRETQY

v_gene: TRBV6-5
CDR3aa: ASSYFGREQY

v_gene: TRBV11-2
CDR3aa: ASSRRKAGTAQETQY

v_gene: TRBV14
CDR3aa: ASSQGQGMGSYEQY

v_gene: TRBV15
CDR3aa: ATSRDRGPGNTIY

v_gene: TRBV7-2
CDR3aa: ASSLRGADTQY

v_gene: TRBV5-1
CDR3aa: ASSLLGHHNSPLH

v_gene: TRBV6-5
CDR3aa: ASRQSGAGELF

v_gene: TRBV4-1
CDR3aa: ASSQVRPLAHPSSGANVLT

v_gene: TRBV5-8
CDR3aa: ASSLGQGLSPLH

v_gene: TRBV7-2
CDR3aa: ASSFGGIFYNEQF

v_gene: TRBV25-1
CDR3aa: ASSESTGQETQY

v_gene: TRBV19
CDR3aa: ATRVGGSEQF

v_gene: TRBV28
CDR3aa: ASRFRLSSGELF

v_gene: TRBV7-3
CDR3aa: ASSLTSGGMDTQY

v_gene: TRBV7-9
CDR3aa: ASSLAGRVLTQY

v_gene: TRBV7-9
CDR3aa: ASSLGGQYAEAF

v_gene: TRBV7-2
CDR3aa: ASSLLGQGYEQY

v_gene: TRBV6-1
CDR3aa: ASSPPSRGGYT

v_gene: TRBV7-2
CDR3aa: ASSAAQRAGAMGLF

v_gene: TRBV5-8
CDR3aa: ASSLVLADTYEQY

v_gene: TRBV6-5
CDR3aa: ASSYPSGGGTDTQY

v_gene: TRBV7-2
CDR3aa: ASSLQPGQASYEQY

v_gene: TRBV30
CDR3aa: AWSGQRNQPQH

v_gene: TRBV30
CDR3aa: AWAPGIEQY

v_gene: TRBV4-2
CDR3aa: ASSQDPLFYSPDRAGETQY

v_gene: TRBV28
CDR3aa: ASSLQGQGGELF

v_gene: TRBV7-8
CDR3aa: ASSLTQGANSPLH

v_gene: TRBV30
CDR3aa: AWSLLAGTNEQF

v_gene: TRBV4-1
CDR3aa: ASSQDLSFSGNTIY

v_gene: TRBV9
CDR3aa: ASSFQGCTDTQY

v_gene: TRBV15
CDR3aa: ATSRDGGAGQPQH

v_gene: TRBV29-1
CDR3aa: SVEDRAYRAGASLREQY

v_gene: TRBV19
CDR3aa: ASSPGQGWTEAF